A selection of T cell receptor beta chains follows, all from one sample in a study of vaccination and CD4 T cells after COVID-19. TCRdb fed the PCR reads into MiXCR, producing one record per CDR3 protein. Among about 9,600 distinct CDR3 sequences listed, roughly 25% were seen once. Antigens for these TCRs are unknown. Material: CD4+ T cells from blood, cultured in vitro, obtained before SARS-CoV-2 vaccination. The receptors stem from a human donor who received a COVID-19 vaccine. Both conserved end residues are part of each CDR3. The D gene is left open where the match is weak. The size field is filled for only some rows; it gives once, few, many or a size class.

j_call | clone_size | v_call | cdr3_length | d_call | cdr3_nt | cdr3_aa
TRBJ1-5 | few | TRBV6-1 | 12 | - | TGTGCCAGCAGTGACCGGGTTTGGGCCCAGCATTTT | CASSDRVWAQHF
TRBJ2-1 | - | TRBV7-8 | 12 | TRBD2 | TGTGCCAGCAGCCCCTCTAGCGGAGAGCAGTTCTTC | CASSPSSGEQFF
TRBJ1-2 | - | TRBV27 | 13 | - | TGTGCCAGCAGTGAGAACAGAGACTATGGCTACACCTTC | CASSENRDYGYTF
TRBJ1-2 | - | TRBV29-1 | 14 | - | TGCAGCGCAACCGGAACAGGACAAAACTATGGCTACACCTTC | CSATGTGQNYGYTF
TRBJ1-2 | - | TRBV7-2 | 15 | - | TGTGCCAGCAGCTTAGTGGCAGAGGGGAACTATGGCTACACCTTC | CASSLVAEGNYGYTF
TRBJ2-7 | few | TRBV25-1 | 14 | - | TGTGCCAGCAGTGATAATACAGGGTCCTACGAGCAGTACTTC | CASSDNTGSYEQYF
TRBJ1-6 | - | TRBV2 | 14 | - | TGTGCCAGCAGTCCCCTCCGAGATAATTCACCCCTCCACTTT | CASSPLRDNSPLHF
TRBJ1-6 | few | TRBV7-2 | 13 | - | TGTGCCAGCAGCAACCCCCCCCCCTCGACCCTCCACTTT | CASSNPPPSTLHF
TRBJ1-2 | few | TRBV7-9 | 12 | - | TGTGCCAGCAGCTTAACCGGGGGAGGCTACACCTTC | CASSLTGGGYTF
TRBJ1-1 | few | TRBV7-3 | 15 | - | TGTGCCAGCAGCGTAAACCGGGACCTGAACACTGAAGCTTTCTTT | CASSVNRDLNTEAFF
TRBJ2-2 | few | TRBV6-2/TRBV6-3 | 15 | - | TGTGCCAGCAGGGCGGCAGGGGCGAACACCGGGGAGCTGTTTTTT | CASRAAGANTGELFF
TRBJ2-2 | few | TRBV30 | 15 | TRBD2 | TGTGCCTGGAGTGTGACTAGCGGGGGCGCCGGGGAGCTGTTTTTT | CAWSVTSGGAGELFF
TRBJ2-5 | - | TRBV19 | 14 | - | TGTGCCAGTAGTAAACAGGAGATACAAGAGACCCAGTACTTC | CASSKQEIQETQYF
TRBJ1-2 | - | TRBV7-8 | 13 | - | TGTGCCAGCAGCTTGCGACAGCACTATGGCTACACCTTC | CASSLRQHYGYTF
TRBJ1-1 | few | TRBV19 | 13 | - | TGTGCCAGTAGATTATTAAGGGGCACTGAAGCTTTCTTT | CASRLLRGTEAFF
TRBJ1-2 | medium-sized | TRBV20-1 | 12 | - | TGCAGTGCCCCGGTTTGGGCTTCGGGCTACACCTTC | CSAPVWASGYTF
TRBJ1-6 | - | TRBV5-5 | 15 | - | TGTGCCAGCAGCTTGGGACTGGCCGCGAATTCACCCCTCCACTTT | CASSLGLAANSPLHF
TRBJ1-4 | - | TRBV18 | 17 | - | TGTGCCAGCTCACAGGGGGGGCCGAGATCGGCTAATGAAAAACTGTTTTTT | CASSQGGPRSANEKLFF
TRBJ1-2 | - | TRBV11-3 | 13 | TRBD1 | TGTGCCAGCAGCTTATCAGGGGGCGATGGCTACACCTTC | CASSLSGGDGYTF